This note documents a single TCR beta chain sequence. Original data processing: Estimated nucleated cell counts came from reference gene primer amplification. Profiled with immunoSEQ multiplex PCR; TCRdb holds only in-frame clones, not every one. The V and J calls and clone size were taken over from that table, and D and trimming were inferred from the DNA. The sample lists about 59,000 clones, about 91% occurring once. This sample is drawn from a study of blood T cell repertoires in COVID-19. Overall study: From T cells, B-cell-depleted T cells, or PBMCs came the material, which was cDNA or gDNA.

V shed 5 bases, J shed 3 bases, and the junction held 8 bases outside the gene matches. This CDR3 spans 15 amino acids. Looked up from germline, CDR1 is SNHLY and CDR2 is FYNNEI. The sample was peripheral blood. The chain recombines TRBV2 with TRBJ2-3, with TRBD1 matching 7 bases. This clonotype was obtained from a woman aged 80 or older with active COVID-19. As DNA, the CDR3 is TGTGCCAGCAGTCGAAGGGGGCGCGTGACAGATACGCAGTATTTT. Amino acid sequence: CASSRRGRVTDTQYF.